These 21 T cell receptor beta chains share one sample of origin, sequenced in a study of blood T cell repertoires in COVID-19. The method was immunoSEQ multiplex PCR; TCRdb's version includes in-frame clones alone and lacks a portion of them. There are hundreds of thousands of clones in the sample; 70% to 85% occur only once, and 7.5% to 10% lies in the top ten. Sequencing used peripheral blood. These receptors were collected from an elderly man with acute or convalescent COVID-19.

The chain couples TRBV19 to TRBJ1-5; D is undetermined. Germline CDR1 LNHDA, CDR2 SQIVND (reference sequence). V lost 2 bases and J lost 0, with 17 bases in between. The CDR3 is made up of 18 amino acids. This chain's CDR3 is CASSISTVPPYSNQPQHF. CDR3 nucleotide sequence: TGTGCCAGTAGTATATCTACAGTACCACCCTATAGCAATCAGCCCCAGCATTTT.

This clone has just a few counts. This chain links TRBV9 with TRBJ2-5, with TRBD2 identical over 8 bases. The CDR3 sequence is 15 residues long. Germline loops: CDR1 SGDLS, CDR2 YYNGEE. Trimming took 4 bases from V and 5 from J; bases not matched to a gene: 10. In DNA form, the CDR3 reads TGTGCCAGCAGCCCAACTAGCGGTACTAGGGAGACCCAGTACTTC. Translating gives CASSPTSGTRETQYF.

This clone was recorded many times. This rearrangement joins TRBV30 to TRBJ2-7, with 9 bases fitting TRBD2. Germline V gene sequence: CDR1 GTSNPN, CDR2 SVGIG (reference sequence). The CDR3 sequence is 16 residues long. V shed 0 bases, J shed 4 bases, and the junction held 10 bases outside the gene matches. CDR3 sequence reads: CAWSVGGRGLRYEQYF. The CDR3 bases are TGTGCCTGGAGTGTTGGCGGGAGGGGACTTCGGTACGAGCAGTACTTC.

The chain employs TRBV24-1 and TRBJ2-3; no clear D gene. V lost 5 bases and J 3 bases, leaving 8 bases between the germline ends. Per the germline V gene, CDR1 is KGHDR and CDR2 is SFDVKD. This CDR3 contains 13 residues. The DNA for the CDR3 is TGTGCCACCAGTGGCCCCGGGACAGATACGCAGTATTTT. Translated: CATSGPGTDTQYF.

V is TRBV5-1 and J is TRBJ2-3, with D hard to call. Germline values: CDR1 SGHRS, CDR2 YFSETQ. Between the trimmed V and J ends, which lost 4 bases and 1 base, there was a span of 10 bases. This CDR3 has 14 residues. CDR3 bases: TGCGCCAGCAGCACGAGTCGGGGCACAGATACGCAGTATTTT. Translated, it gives CASSTSRGTDTQYF.

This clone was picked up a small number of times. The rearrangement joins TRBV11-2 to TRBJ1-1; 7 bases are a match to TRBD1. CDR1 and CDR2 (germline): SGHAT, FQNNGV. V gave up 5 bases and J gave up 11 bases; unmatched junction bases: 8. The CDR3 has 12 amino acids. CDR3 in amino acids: CASSLRQGSAFF. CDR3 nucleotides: TGTGCCAGCAGCCTCAGACAGGGTTCGGCTTTCTTT.

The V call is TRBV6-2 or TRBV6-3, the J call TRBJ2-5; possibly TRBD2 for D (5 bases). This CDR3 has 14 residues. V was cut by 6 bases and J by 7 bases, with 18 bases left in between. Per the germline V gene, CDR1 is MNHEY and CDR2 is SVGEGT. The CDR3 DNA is TGTGCCAGCAGCCCGCCGGACCCGCGGGTGACCCAGTACTTC. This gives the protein CASSPPDPRVTQYF.

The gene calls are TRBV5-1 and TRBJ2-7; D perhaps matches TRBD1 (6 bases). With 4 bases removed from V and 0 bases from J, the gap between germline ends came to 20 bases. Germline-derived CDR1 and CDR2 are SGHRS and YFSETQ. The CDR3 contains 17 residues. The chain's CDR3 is CASSQKISRGDSYEQYF. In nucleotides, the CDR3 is TGCGCCAGCAGCCAAAAGATAAGCAGGGGCGACTCCTACGAGCAGTACTTC.

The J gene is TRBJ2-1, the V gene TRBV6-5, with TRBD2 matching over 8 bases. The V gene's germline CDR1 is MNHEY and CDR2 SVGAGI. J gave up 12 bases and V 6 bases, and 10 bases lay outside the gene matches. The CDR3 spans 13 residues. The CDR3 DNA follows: TGTGCCAGCAGGCTAAATGACGGGAGGGGGCAGTTCTTC. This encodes CASRLNDGRGQFF.

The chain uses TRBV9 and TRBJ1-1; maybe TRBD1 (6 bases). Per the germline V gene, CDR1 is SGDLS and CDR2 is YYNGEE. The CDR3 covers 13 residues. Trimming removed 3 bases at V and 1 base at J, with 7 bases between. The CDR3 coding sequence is TGTGCCAGCAGCGGACAGGCGAACACTGAAGCTTTCTTT. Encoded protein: CASSGQANTEAFF.

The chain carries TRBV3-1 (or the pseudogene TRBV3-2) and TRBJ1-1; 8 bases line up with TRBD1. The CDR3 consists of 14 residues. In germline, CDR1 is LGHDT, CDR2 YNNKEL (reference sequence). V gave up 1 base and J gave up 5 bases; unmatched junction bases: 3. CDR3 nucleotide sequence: TGTGCCAGCAGCCAAGTAAGACAGGGGACTGAAGCTTTCTTT. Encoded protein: CASSQVRQGTEAFF.

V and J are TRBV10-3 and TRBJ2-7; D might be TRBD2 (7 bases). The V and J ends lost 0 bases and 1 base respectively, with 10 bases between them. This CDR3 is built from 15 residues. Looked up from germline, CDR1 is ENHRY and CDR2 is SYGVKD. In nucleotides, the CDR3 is TGTGCCATCAGTGAGTCAAGGGGGGGATCCTACGAGCAGTACTTC. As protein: CAISESRGGSYEQYF.

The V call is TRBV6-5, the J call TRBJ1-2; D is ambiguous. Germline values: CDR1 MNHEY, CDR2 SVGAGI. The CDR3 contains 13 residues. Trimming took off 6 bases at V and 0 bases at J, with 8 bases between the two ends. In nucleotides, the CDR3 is TGTGCCAGCAGAAACCGAGCTAACTATGGCTACACCTTC. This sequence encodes CASRNRANYGYTF.

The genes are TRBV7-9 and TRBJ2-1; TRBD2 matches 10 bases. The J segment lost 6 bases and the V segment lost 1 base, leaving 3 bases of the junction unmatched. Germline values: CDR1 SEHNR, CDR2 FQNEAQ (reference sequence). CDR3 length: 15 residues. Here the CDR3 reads CASSLEAGGINEQFF. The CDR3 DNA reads TGTGCCAGCAGCTTAGAAGCGGGAGGGATCAATGAGCAGTTCTTC.

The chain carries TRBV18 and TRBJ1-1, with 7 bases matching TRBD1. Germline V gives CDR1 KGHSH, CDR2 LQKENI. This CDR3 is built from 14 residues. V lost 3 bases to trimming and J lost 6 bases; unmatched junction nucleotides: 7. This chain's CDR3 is CASSPLQGQAEAFF. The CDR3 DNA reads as TGTGCCAGCTCACCTTTACAGGGGCAAGCTGAAGCTTTCTTT.

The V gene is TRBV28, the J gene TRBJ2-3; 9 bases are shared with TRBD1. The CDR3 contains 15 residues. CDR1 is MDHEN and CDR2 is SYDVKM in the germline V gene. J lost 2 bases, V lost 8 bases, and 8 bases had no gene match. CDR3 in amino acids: CASHPGQGFTDTQYF. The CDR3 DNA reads TGTGCCAGCCACCCGGGACAGGGCTTCACAGATACGCAGTATTTT. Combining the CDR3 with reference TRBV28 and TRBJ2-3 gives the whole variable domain DVKVTQSSRYLVKRTGEKVFLECVQDMDHENMFWYRQDPGLGLRLIYFSYDVKMKEKGDIPEGYSVSREKKERFSLILESASTNQTSMYLCASHPGQGFTDTQYFGPGTRLTVL.

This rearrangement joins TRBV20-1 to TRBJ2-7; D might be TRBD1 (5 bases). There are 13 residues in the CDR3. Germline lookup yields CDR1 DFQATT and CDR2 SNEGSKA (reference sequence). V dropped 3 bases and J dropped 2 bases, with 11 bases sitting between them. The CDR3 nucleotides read TGCAGTGCTAGTTACAGGTATCCCTACGAGCAGTACTTC. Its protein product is CSASYRYPYEQYF.

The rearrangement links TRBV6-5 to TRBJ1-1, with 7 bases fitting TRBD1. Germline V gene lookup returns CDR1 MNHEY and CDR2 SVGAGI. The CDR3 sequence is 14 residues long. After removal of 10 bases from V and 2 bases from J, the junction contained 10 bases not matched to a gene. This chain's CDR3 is CAIKTGATNTEAFF. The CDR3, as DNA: TGTGCCATCAAAACAGGGGCGACAAACACTGAAGCTTTCTTT.

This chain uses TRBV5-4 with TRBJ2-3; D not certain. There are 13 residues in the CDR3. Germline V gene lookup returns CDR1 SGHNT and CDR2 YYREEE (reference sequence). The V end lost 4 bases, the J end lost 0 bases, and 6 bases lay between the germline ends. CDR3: CASSPTSTDTQYF. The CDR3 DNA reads TGTGCCAGCAGCCCTACTAGCACAGATACGCAGTATTTT.

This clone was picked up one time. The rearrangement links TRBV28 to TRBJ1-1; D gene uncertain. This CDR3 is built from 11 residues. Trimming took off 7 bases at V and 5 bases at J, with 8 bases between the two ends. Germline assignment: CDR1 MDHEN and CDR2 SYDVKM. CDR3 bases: TGTGCCAGCACCGGGGTAACTGAAGCTTTCTTT. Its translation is CASTGVTEAFF.

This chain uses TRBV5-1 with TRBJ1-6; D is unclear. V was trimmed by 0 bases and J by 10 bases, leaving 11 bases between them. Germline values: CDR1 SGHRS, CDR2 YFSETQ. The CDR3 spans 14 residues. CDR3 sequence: CASSLAPEYSPLHF. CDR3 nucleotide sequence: TGCGCCAGCAGCTTGGCACCGGAGTACTCACCCCTCCACTTT.